One sample yielded the 16 T cell receptor beta chains listed below, sequenced in a study of T cell repertoires in cytomegalovirus infection. TCRdb itself ran the reads through MiXCR, one entry per CDR3 protein. The data hold roughly 300,000 distinct CDR3 sequences, with 9.5% observed a single time. The sequenced sample was PBMCs. The origin of the receptors is a human donor in good health (CMV status not recorded). Some clones in this sample may be carry-over from other donors' samples.

This clonotype came up a few times. CDR3 sequence: CATSPRLAGGPGGQYF. CDR3 bases: TGTGCCACCAGCCCGCGACTAGCGGGAGGGCCCGGCGGGCAGTACTTC. The chain is built from TRBV15 and TRBJ2-7; 14 nucleotides agree with TRBD2. V was pared by 5 bases and J by 9 bases, with 12 bases of the junction left unmatched. CDR3 length: 16 residues. Per germline, CDR1 LNHNV and CDR2 YYDKDF (reference sequence).

Only a few counts were recorded for this clonotype. The chain carries TRBV25-1 and TRBJ2-1; the match to TRBD2 covers 7 bases. The CDR3 contains 15 residues. Trimming at V came to 1 base and at J to 1 base, leaving 1 base not matched to a gene. Germline V CDR1 and CDR2: MGHDK, SYGVNS. CDR3 coding DNA: TGTGCCAGCAGTGAATTCGGGGGGTCCTACAATGAGCAGTTCTTC. Amino acids: CASSEFGGSYNEQFF.

This clonotype was counted between two and nine times. The chain carries TRBV12-3 or TRBV12-4 and TRBJ2-1; D is unclear. There are 12 residues in the CDR3. The germline V and J ends were trimmed by 3 bases and 12 bases, with 12 bases remaining between them. The CDR3 region has the DNA TGTGCCAGCAGTTTCCACGCGACTCTGCAGTTCTTC. This gives the protein CASSFHATLQFF.

The chain recombines TRBV12-3 or TRBV12-4 with TRBJ2-7, with 11 bases aligning to TRBD2. The CDR3 runs 15 residues. With 6 bases clipped from V and 3 bases from J, the junction kept 7 bases outside the gene matches. Here the CDR3 DNA reads TGTGCCAGCAGCCACACTAGCGGGGGTCTCTACGAGCAGTACTTC. Protein product: CASSHTSGGLYEQYF.

This clonotype has just a few counts. The J gene is TRBJ1-4, the V gene TRBV28, with D maybe TRBD1 (5 bases). The ends were cut back, 3 bases at V and 6 bases at J, with 14 bases in the middle. The germline V gene has CDR1 MDHEN and CDR2 SYDVKM. The CDR3 extends over 15 amino acids. CDR3 amino acids: CASSFFAGSDEKLFF. In DNA form, the CDR3 reads TGTGCCAGCAGTTTTTTTGCAGGGTCCGATGAAAAACTGTTTTTT. The variable domain in full, with the rest retrieved from reference TRBV28 and TRBJ1-4, is DVKVTQSSRYLVKRTGEKVFLECVQDMDHENMFWYRQDPGLGLRLIYFSYDVKMKEKGDIPEGYSVSREKKERFSLILESASTNQTSMYLCASSFFAGSDEKLFFGSGTQLSVL.

This clonotype was recorded at least ten times. V usage is TRBV30 and J usage is TRBJ1-2, with D possibly TRBD1 on 5 matching bases. The V end lost 3 bases, the J end lost 4 bases, and 15 bases lay between the germline ends. Germline CDR1 GTSNPN, CDR2 SVGIG (reference sequence). The CDR3 extends over 14 amino acids. The CDR3 coding sequence is TGTGCCTGGAGGACCGGGGGGGTACCCTATGGCTACACCTTC. Residues: CAWRTGGVPYGYTF. Using reference TRBV30 and TRBJ1-2 for the parts outside the CDR3, the full variable domain is SQTIHQWPATLVQPVGSPLSLECTVEGTSNPNLYWYRQAAGRGLQLLFYSVGIGQISSEVPQNLSASRPQDRQFILSSKKLLLSDSGFYLCAWRTGGVPYGYTFGSGTRLTVV.

Remarks on this clonotype: This may be a read error: a much more frequent sequence differs by one nucleotide. V gene TRBV6-5 combines with J gene TRBJ2-7; 9 nucleotides match TRBD1. Germline CDR1 reads MNHEY; CDR2 reads SVGAGI. This CDR3 region has 17 residues. The CDR3 coding sequence is TGTGCCAGCAGTTACAGTGGGACAGGGCTGAAGGGCTACGTGCAGTACTTC. Residues: CASSYSGTGLKGYVQYF.

This clonotype was found many times. The chain has TRBV5-6 and TRBJ2-7; TRBD2 agrees at 12 bases. The ends lost 1 base at V and 7 bases at J; junction bases unmatched: 12. Germline values: CDR1 SGHDT, CDR2 YYEEEE. The CDR3 is 17 amino acids. The CDR3 reads CASSLWGVGLAGMEQYF. For the CDR3, the DNA is TGTGCCAGCAGCTTGTGGGGAGTCGGACTAGCGGGAATGGAGCAGTACTTC.

The chain is built from TRBV7-2 and TRBJ2-5; D is unclear. The CDR3 contains 13 residues. Per the germline V gene, CDR1 is SGHTA and CDR2 is FQGNSA. The V end lost 2 bases, the J end lost 5 bases, and 9 bases lay between the germline ends. The CDR3: CASSLSYKETQYF. The CDR3 coding sequence is TGTGCCAGCAGCTTATCCTACAAGGAGACCCAGTACTTC.

There are many counts of this clonotype. The chain employs TRBV7-2 and TRBJ1-1; D possibly corresponds to TRBD1 (5 bases). V shed 1 base and J shed 5 bases, with 14 bases lying between them. The CDR3 covers 15 residues. From germline, CDR1 is SGHTA and CDR2 FQGNSA. For the CDR3, the DNA is TGTGCCAGCAGCTTAGTTCCGGACACCTATACTGAAGCTTTCTTT. Translated, it gives CASSLVPDTYTEAFF.

V is TRBV12-3 or TRBV12-4 and J is TRBJ2-2; D remains unclear. The CDR3 covers 16 residues. The ends were cut back, 5 bases at V and 1 base at J, with 14 bases in the middle. DNA of the CDR3: TGTGCCAGCAGTCTCCCGGCAGGAGTGAACACCGGGGAGCTGTTTTTT. Amino acid sequence: CASSLPAGVNTGELFF.

The rearrangement links TRBV27 to TRBJ1-1, with 11 positions matching TRBD1. Germline V CDR1 and CDR2: MNHEY, SMNVEV (reference sequence). V gave up 7 bases and J gave up 5 bases; unmatched junction bases: 24. This CDR3 contains 20 residues. As DNA, the CDR3 is TGTGCCAGCACCTTAAGCAGGCGGCAATCGGGGACAGGGGGAAGGACTGAAGCTTTCTTT. It translates to CASTLSRRQSGTGGRTEAFF.

This clonotype was counted many times. This chain joins TRBV7-3 and TRBJ2-1; 10 nucleotides agree with TRBD2. Per germline, CDR1 SGHTA and CDR2 FQGTGA. With V trimmed by 1 base and J by 7 bases, 25 bases remained unmatched. This CDR3 is 22 amino acids long. Here the CDR3 DNA reads TGTGCCAGCAGCTTAAAGGGACAAATGCCAAGCGGGAGGGCTGCCGACGGGAATGAGCAGTTCTTC. Its translation: CASSLKGQMPSGRAADGNEQFF.

This clonotype occurred a few times. This chain connects TRBV5-1 to TRBJ2-7; perhaps TRBD1 as D (6 bases). Germline lookup yields CDR1 SGHRS and CDR2 YFSETQ. This CDR3 region has 17 residues. V was cut by 0 bases and J by 5 bases, with 21 bases left in between. The CDR3 reads CASSLGWRPQGSNEQYF. Written as DNA, the CDR3 is TGCGCCAGCAGCTTGGGCTGGCGTCCACAGGGATCCAACGAGCAGTACTTC.

Only a few counts were recorded for this clonotype. The V gene is TRBV4-3, the J gene TRBJ2-2; the D call may be TRBD1 or TRBD2 (5 bases each). V was pared by 2 bases and J by 12 bases, with 22 bases between. The CDR3 length is 16 residues. The V gene's germline CDR1 is LGHNA and CDR2 YSLEER. Here the CDR3 reads CASSQQTDTFPGKLFF. The DNA of the CDR3 is TGCGCCAGCAGCCAACAAACGGACACCTTTCCGGGGAAGCTGTTTTTT.

V gene TRBV5-6 combines with J gene TRBJ2-7, with 13 positions matching TRBD2. The CDR3 is made up of 17 amino acids. Germline V gene sequence: CDR1 SGHDT, CDR2 YYEEEE. J was trimmed by 3 bases and V by 4 bases; bases with no gene match: 10. The CDR3 sequence is CASSLGLAGPQYYEQYF. The CDR3 DNA is TGTGCCAGCAGCCTGGGACTAGCGGGACCCCAATACTACGAGCAGTACTTC.